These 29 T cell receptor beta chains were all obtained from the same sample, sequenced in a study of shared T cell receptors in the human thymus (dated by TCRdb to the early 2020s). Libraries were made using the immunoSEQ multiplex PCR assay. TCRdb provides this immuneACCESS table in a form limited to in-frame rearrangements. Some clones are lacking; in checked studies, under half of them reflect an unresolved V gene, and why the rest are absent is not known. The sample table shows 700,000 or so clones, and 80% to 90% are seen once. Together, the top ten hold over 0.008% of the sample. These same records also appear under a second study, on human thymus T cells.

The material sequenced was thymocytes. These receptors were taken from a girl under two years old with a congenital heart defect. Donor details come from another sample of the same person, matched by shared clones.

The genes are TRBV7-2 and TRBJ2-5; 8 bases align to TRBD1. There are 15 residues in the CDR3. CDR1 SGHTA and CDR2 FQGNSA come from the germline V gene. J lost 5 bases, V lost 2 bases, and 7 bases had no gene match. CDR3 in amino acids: CASSLTWTGRETQYF. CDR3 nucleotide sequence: TGTGCCAGCAGCTTAACCTGGACAGGGAGGGAGACCCAGTACTTC.

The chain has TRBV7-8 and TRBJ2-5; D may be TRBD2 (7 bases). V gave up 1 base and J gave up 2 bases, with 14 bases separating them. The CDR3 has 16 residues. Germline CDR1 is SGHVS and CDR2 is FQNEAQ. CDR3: CASSLVGGALQETQYF. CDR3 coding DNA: TGTGCCAGCAGCTTAGTTGGGGGGGCCCTGCAAGAGACCCAGTACTTC.

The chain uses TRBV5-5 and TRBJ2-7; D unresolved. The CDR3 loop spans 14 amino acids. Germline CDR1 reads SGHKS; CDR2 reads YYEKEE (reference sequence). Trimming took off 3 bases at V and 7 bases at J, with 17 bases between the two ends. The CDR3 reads CASSSNRVSGEQYF. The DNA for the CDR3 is TGTGCCAGCAGCTCGAACCGGGTCTCCGGGGAGCAGTACTTC.

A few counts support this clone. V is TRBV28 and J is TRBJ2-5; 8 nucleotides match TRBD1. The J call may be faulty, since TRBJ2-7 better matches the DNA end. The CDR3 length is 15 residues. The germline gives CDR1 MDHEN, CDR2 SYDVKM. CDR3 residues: CASSFRQGLSYEQYF. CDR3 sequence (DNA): TGTGCCAGCAGTTTTAGACAGGGGCTCTCCTACGAGCAGTACTTC.

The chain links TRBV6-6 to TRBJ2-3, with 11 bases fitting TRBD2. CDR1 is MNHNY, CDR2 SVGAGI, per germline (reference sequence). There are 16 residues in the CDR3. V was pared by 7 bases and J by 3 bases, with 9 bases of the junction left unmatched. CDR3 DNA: TGTGCCAGCAAGGGGGTAGCGGGGGGGCCGACAGATACGCAGTATTTT. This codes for CASKGVAGGPTDTQYF.

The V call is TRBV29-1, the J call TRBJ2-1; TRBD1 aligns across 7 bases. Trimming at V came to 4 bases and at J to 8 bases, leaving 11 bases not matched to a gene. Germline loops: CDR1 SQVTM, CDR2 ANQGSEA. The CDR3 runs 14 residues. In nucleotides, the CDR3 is TGCAGCGTTGCAAAGGACAGGAGACAGGATGAGCAGTTCTTC. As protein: CSVAKDRRQDEQFF.

The chain's CDR3 is CSARTGHGYTF. The DNA for the CDR3 is TGCAGTGCTCGGACAGGTCATGGCTACACCTTC. The chain recombines TRBV20-1 with TRBJ1-2, with 7 bases lining up with TRBD1. The CDR3 contains 11 residues. CDR1 and CDR2 (germline): DFQATT, SNEGSKA (reference sequence). Trimming cost V 5 bases and J 6 bases; bases outside gene matches: 3.

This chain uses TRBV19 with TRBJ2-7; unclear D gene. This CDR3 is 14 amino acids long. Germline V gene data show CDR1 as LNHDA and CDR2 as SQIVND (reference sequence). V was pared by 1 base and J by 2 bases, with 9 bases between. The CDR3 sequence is CASSIGAGTYEQYF. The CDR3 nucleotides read TGTGCCAGTAGTATAGGGGCAGGCACCTACGAGCAGTACTTC.

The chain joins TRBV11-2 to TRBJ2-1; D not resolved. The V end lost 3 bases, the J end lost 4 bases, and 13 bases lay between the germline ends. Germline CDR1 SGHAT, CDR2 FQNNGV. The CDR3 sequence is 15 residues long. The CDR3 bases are TGTGCCAGCAGCTTTACCACAGACCCATACAATGAGCAGTTCTTC. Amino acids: CASSFTTDPYNEQFF.

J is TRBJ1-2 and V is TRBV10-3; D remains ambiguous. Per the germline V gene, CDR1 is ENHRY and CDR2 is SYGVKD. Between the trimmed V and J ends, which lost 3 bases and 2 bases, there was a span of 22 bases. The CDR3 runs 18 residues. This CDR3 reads CAISDMREEGTQNYGYTF. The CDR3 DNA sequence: TGTGCCATCAGTGATATGAGAGAAGAGGGCACTCAAAACTATGGCTACACCTTC.

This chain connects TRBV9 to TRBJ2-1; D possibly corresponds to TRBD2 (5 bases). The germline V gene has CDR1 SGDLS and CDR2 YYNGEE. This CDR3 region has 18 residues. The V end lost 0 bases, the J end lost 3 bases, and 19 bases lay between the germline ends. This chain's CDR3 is CASSVDPTKAVDYNEQFF. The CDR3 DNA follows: TGTGCCAGCAGCGTAGATCCCACTAAAGCGGTCGACTACAATGAGCAGTTCTTC.

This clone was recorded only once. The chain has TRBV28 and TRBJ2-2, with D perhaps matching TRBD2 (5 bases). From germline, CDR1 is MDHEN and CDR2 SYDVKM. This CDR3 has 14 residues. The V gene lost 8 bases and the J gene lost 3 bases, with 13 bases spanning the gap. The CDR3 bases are TGTGCCAGCCACCGCGGGCAGGACACCGGGGAGCTGTTTTTT. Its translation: CASHRGQDTGELFF. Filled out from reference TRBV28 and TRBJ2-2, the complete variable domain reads DVKVTQSSRYLVKRTGEKVFLECVQDMDHENMFWYRQDPGLGLRLIYFSYDVKMKEKGDIPEGYSVSREKKERFSLILESASTNQTSMYLCASHRGQDTGELFFGEGSRLTVL.

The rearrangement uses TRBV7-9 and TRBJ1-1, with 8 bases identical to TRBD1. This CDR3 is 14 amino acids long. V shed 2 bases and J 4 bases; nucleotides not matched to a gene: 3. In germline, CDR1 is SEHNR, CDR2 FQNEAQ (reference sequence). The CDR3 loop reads CASSLQGASTEAFF. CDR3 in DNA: TGTGCCAGCAGCTTACAGGGGGCAAGCACTGAAGCTTTCTTT.

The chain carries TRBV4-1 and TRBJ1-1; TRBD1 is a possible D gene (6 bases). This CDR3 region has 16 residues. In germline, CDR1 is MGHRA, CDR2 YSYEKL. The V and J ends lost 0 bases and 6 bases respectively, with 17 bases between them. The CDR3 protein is CASSQDWGGEVAEAFF. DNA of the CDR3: TGCGCCAGCAGCCAAGATTGGGGGGGCGAAGTAGCTGAAGCTTTCTTT.

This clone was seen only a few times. The CDR3 loop is CASSDGGQGPDTQYF. DNA of the CDR3: TGTGCCAGCAGTGATGGGGGACAGGGCCCAGATACGCAGTATTTT. V and J are TRBV6-4 and TRBJ2-3; 9 nucleotides agree with TRBD1. The germline CDR1 and CDR2 sequences are MRHNA and SNTAGT. Trimming at V came to 3 bases and at J to 4 bases, leaving 5 bases not matched to a gene. This CDR3 contains 15 residues.

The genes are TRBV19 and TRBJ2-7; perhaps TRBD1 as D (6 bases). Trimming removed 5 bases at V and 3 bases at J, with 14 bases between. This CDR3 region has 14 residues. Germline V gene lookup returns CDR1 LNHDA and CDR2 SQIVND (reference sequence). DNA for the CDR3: TGTGCCAGTAGTTTGGGGGCGACCGGCTACGAGCAGTACTTC. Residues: CASSLGATGYEQYF.

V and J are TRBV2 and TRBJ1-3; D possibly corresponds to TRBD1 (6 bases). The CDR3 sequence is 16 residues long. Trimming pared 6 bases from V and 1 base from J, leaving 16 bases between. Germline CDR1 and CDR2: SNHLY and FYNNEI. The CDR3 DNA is TGTGCCAGCAGCGTTATGGCAGGGGAGTCTGGAAACACCATATATTTT. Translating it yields CASSVMAGESGNTIYF.

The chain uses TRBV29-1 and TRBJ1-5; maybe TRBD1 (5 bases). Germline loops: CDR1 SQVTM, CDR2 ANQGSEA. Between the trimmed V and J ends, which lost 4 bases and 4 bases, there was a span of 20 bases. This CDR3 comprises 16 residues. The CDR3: CSVGGDQGELNQPQHF. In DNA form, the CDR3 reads TGCAGCGTTGGGGGGGATCAGGGAGAATTGAATCAGCCCCAGCATTTT.

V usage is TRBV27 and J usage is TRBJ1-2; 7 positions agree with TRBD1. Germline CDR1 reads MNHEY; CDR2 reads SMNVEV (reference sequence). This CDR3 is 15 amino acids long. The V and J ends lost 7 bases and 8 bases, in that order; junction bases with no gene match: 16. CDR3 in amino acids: CASTLSGGGREGYTF. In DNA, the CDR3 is TGTGCCAGCACCCTGAGCGGAGGGGGCAGGGAGGGCTACACCTTC.

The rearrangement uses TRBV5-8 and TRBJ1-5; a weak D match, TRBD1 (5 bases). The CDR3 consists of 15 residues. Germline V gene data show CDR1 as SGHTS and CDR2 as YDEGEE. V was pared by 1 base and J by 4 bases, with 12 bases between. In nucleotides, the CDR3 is TGTGCCAGCAGCTTGTTAAGCAGGGTTAATCAGCCCCAGCATTTT. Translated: CASSLLSRVNQPQHF.

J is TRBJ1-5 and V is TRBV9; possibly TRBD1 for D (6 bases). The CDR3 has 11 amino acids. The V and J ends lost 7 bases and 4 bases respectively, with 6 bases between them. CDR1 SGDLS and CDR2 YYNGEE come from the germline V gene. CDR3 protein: CASGQNQPQHF. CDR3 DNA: TGTGCCAGCGGACAGAATCAGCCCCAGCATTTT. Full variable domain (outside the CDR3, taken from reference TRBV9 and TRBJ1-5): DSGVTQTPKHLITATGQRVTLRCSPRSGDLSVYWYQQSLDQGLQFLIQYYNGEERAKGNILERFSAQQFPDLHSELNLSSLELGDSALYFCASGQNQPQHFGDGTRLSIL.

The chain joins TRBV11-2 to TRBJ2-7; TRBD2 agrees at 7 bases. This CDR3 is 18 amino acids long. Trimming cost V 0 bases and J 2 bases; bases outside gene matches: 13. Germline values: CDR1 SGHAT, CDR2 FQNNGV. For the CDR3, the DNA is TGTGCCAGCAGCTTAGATCCCGATTTGCGGGGGATTACCTACGAGCAGTACTTC. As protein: CASSLDPDLRGITYEQYF.

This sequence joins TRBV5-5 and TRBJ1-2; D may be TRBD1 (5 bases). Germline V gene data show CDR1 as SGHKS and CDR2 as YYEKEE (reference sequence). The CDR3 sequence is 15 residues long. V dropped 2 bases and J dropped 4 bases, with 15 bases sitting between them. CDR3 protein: CASSFFRANPYGYTF. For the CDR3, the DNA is TGTGCCAGCAGCTTTTTCAGGGCCAATCCCTATGGCTACACCTTC.

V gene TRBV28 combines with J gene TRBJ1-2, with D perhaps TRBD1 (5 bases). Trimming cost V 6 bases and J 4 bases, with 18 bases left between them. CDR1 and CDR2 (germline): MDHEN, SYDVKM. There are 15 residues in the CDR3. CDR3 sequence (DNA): TGTGCCAGCAGCGAAACCTCAGGGATTTTCTATGGCTACACCTTC. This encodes CASSETSGIFYGYTF.

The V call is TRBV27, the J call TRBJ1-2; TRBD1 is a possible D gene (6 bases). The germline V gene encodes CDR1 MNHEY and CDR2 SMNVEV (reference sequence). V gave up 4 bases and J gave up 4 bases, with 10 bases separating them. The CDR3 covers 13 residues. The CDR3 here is CASSSGQFYGYTF. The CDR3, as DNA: TGTGCCAGCAGTTCCGGACAGTTCTATGGCTACACCTTC.

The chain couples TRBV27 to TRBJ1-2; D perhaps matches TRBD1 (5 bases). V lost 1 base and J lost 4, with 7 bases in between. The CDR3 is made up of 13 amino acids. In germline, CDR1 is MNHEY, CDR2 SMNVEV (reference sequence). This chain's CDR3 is CASSLWRGYGYTF. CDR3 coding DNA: TGTGCCAGCAGTTTATGGAGGGGCTATGGCTACACCTTC.

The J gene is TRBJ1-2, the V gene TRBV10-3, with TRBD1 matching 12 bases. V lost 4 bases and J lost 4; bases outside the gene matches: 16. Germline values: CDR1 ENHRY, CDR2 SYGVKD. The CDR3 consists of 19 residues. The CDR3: CAISVSRDRGQGWGYGYTF. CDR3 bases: TGTGCCATCAGTGTATCCCGGGACAGGGGGCAAGGGTGGGGCTATGGCTACACCTTC.

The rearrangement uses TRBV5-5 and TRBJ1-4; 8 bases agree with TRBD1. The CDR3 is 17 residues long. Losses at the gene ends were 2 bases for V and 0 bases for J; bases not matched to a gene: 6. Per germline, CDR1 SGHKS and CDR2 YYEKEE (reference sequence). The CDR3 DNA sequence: TGTGCCAGCAGCTTTCAGGGGGCGGCGGCAACTAATGAAAAACTGTTTTTT. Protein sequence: CASSFQGAAATNEKLFF.

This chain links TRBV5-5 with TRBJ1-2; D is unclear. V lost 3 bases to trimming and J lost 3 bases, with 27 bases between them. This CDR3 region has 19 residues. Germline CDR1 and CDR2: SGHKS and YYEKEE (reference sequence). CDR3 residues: CASSWSPNSPSKRDYGYTF. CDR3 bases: TGTGCCAGCAGCTGGAGCCCCAACTCTCCGAGCAAACGTGACTATGGCTACACCTTC.